Below are 11 T cell receptor beta chains sequenced from a single sample in a study of blood T cell repertoires in COVID-19. TCRdb's table, derived via immunoSEQ multiplex PCR, lists solely in-frame clones and lacks some. The sample has 300,000 to 400,000 clones; 89% are singletons. The sample taken for sequencing was PBMCs or T cells enriched from blood (not recorded which). The receptors originated from a man aged 55 to 70 who had recovered from COVID-19.

J is TRBJ2-1 and V is TRBV27; the match to TRBD1 covers 9 bases. Germline lookup yields CDR1 MNHEY and CDR2 SMNVEV (reference sequence). V gave up 1 base and J gave up 7 bases; unmatched junction bases: 2. The CDR3 is made up of 14 amino acids. The CDR3 DNA reads as TGTGCCAGCAGTTTATTGGGGACAGGGAATGAGCAGTTCTTC. It encodes CASSLLGTGNEQFF.

This sequence joins TRBV7-9 and TRBJ1-4; possible D gene TRBD1, 5 bases. The germline gives CDR1 SEHNR, CDR2 FQNEAQ (reference sequence). Trimming cost V 10 bases and J 5 bases, with 14 bases left between them. CDR3 length equals 13 residues. DNA of the CDR3: TGTGCCACCGCAAGACAGAACAATGAAAAACTGTTTTTT. Its protein is CATARQNNEKLFF.

The chain uses TRBV7-9 and TRBJ2-1; TRBD2 agrees at 10 bases. The V gene's germline CDR1 is SEHNR and CDR2 FQNEAQ (reference sequence). Trimming cost V 2 bases and J 6 bases; bases outside gene matches: 4. The CDR3 runs to 15 residues. CDR3 region: CASSLLAGAFNEQFF. The CDR3 bases are TGTGCCAGCAGCTTACTAGCGGGAGCTTTCAATGAGCAGTTCTTC. The entire variable domain, with the rest obtained from reference TRBV7-9 and TRBJ2-1, is as follows: DTGVSQNPRHKITKRGQNVTFRCDPISEHNRLYWYRQTLGQGPEFLTYFQNEAQLEKSRLLSDRFSAERPKGSFSTLEIQRTEQGDSAMYLCASSLLAGAFNEQFFGPGTRLTVL.

The chain carries TRBV30 and TRBJ2-1; 10 nucleotides match TRBD2. Looked up from germline, CDR1 is GTSNPN and CDR2 is SVGIG (reference sequence). This CDR3 region has 14 residues. J gave up 9 bases and V 3 bases, and 8 bases lay outside the gene matches. The CDR3 region has the DNA TGTGCCTGGAGGCCAAGCGGGAGGGCCGGTGAGCAGTTCTTC. It codes for CAWRPSGRAGEQFF.

The J gene is TRBJ2-7, the V gene TRBV18; 7 bases align to TRBD1. The CDR3 totals 18 residues. V was clipped by 0 bases and J by 0 bases; unmatched bases: 11. The germline V gene has CDR1 KGHSH and CDR2 LQKENI. The CDR3 loop reads CASSPPALTGLTSYEQYF. The CDR3 nucleotides are TGTGCCAGCTCACCACCGGCTCTGACAGGGCTTACCTCCTACGAGCAGTACTTC.

The table lists this clone with a count of one. The chain couples TRBV5-1 to TRBJ2-2, with 7 bases fitting TRBD1. The CDR3 is 15 amino acids. Germline CDR1 and CDR2: SGHRS and YFSETQ. V trimming: 6 bases; J trimming: 2 bases; junction bases outside the gene matches: 7. The CDR3 is CASTLTGVNTGELFF. CDR3 DNA: TGCGCCAGCACGCTAACAGGGGTCAACACCGGGGAGCTGTTTTTT.

The chain has TRBV6-6 and TRBJ1-5; 9 nucleotides line up with TRBD1. The CDR3 is 15 amino acids. Per germline, CDR1 MNHNY and CDR2 SVGAGI (reference sequence). The junction had 8 bases not matched to a gene; V was cut back by 0 bases and J by 11 bases. CDR3 sequence (DNA): TGTGCCAGCAGTTACTCAAGGGACAGGGTGGTGGCCCAGCATTTT. Its protein is CASSYSRDRVVAQHF.

This clone was observed once. This chain joins TRBV5-1 and TRBJ1-1; D unresolved. The CDR3 extends over 17 amino acids. Per germline, CDR1 SGHRS and CDR2 YFSETQ. Trimming took 0 bases from V and 1 from J, leaving 16 bases between them. CDR3 nucleotide sequence: TGCGCCAGCAGCTTGGTCCCACTGTCCGAGGCGAACACTGAAGCTTTCTTT. Translated: CASSLVPLSEANTEAFF.

This clone has only one observation. The chain employs TRBV5-1 and TRBJ2-7; tentatively, D is TRBD2 (6 bases). The germline CDR1 and CDR2 sequences are SGHRS and YFSETQ. Trimming removed 3 bases from V and 8 bases from J, with 12 bases in between. The CDR3 has 12 amino acids. The CDR3 region has the DNA TGCGCCAGCAGCTCCGGGACTCCCAAGCAGTACTTC. Encoded protein: CASSSGTPKQYF.

The genes are TRBV6-5 and TRBJ1-6, with D unclear. Germline CDR1 MNHEY, CDR2 SVGAGI. This CDR3 comprises 15 residues. With 2 bases removed from V and 7 bases from J, the gap between germline ends came to 12 bases. DNA for the CDR3: TGTGCCAGCAGTTACCCGCGGGGTAGCAATTCACCCCTCCACTTT. Translated, it gives CASSYPRGSNSPLHF.

The chain links TRBV5-4 to TRBJ1-6, with 8 bases aligning to TRBD1. Germline lookup yields CDR1 SGHNT and CDR2 YYREEE (reference sequence). The CDR3 contains 16 residues. V was pared by 3 bases and J by 6 bases, with 8 bases of the junction left unmatched. In nucleotides, the CDR3 is TGTGCCAGCAGCTCGGGACAGGTGGGATTTAATTCACCCCTCCACTTT. Encoded protein: CASSSGQVGFNSPLHF. Filled out from reference TRBV5-4 and TRBJ1-6, the complete variable domain reads ETGVTQSPTHLIKTRGQQVTLRCSSQSGHNTVSWYQQALGQGPQFIFQYYREEENGRGNFPPRFSGLQFPNYSSELNVNALELDDSALYLCASSSGQVGFNSPLHFGNGTRLTVT.